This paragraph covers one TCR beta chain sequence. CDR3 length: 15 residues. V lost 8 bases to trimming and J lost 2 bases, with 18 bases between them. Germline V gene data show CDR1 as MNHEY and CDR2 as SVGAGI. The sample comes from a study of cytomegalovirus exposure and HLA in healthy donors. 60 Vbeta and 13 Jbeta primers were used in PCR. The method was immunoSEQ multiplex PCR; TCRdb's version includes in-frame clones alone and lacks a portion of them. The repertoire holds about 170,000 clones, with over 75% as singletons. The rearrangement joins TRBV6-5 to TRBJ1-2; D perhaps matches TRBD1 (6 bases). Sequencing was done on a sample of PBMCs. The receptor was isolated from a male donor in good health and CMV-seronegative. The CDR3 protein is CASGRILGGNYGYTF. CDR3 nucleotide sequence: TGTGCCAGCGGGCGTATTTTAGGGGGAAACTATGGCTACACCTTC.